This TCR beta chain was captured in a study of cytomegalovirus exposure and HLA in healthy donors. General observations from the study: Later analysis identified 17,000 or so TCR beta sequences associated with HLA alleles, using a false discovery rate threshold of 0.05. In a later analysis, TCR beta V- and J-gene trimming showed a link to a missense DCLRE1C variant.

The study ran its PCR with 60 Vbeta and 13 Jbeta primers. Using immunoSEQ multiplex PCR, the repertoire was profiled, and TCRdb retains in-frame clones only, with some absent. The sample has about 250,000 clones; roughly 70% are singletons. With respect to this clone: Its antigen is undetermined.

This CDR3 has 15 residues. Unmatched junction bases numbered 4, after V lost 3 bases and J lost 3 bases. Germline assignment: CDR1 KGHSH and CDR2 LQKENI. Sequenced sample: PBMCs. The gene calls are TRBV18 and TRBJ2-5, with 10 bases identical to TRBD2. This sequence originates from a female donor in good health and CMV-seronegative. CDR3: CASSPIGLAEETQYF. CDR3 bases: TGTGCCAGCTCACCGATTGGACTAGCGGAAGAGACCCAGTACTTC.